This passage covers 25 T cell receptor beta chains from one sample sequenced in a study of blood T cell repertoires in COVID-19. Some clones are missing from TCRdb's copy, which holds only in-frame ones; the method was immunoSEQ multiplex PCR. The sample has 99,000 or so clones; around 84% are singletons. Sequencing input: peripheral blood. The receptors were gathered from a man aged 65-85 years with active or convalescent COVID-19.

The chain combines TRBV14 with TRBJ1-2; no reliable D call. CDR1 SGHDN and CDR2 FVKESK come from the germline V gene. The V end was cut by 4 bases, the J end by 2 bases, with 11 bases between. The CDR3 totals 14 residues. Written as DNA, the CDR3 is TGTGCCAGCAGCCCCCTCGAGAGGAACTATGGCTACACCTTC. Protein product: CASSPLERNYGYTF.

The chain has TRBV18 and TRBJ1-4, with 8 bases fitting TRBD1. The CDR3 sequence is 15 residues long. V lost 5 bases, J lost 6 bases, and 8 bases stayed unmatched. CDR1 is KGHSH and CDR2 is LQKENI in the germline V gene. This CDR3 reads CASSAGQADYEKLFF. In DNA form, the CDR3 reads TGTGCCAGCTCAGCGGGACAGGCGGACTATGAAAAACTGTTTTTT.

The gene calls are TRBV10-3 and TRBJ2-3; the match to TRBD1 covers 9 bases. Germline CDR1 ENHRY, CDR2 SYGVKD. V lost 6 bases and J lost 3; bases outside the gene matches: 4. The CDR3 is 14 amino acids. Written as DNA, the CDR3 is TGTGCCATCAGGGGACAGGGCGGAACAGATACGCAGTATTTT. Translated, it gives CAIRGQGGTDTQYF.

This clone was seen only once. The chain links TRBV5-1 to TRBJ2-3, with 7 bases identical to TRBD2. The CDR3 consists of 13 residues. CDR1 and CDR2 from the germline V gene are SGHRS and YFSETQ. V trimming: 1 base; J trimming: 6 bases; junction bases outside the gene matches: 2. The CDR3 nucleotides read TGCGCCAGCAGCTTGCCGGGGGGTGATACGCAGTATTTT. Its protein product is CASSLPGGDTQYF.

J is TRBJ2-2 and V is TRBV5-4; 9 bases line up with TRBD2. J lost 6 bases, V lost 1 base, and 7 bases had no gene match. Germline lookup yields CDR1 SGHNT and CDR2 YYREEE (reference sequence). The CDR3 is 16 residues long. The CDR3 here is CASSLLGTSKPGELFF. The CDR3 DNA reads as TGTGCCAGCAGCTTGTTGGGGACTAGCAAGCCCGGGGAGCTGTTTTTT.

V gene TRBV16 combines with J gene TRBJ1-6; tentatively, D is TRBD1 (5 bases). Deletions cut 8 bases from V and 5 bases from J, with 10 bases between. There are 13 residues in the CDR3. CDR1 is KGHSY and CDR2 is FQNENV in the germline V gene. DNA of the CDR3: TGTGCCAGCCGCGGGGGGAATAATTCACCCCTCCACTTT. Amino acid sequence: CASRGGNNSPLHF.

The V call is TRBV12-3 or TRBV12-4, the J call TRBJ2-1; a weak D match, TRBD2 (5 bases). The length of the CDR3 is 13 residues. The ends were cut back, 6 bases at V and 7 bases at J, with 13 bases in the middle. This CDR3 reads CASRMDSTNEQFF. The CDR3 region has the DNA TGTGCCAGCAGAATGGACTCCACGAATGAGCAGTTCTTC.

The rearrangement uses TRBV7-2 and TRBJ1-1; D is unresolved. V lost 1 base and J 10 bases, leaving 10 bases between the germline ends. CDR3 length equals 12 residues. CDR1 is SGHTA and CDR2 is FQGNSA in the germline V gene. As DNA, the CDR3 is TGTGCCAGCAGCTTAGTTCCCAGTCCAGCTTTCTTT. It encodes CASSLVPSPAFF.

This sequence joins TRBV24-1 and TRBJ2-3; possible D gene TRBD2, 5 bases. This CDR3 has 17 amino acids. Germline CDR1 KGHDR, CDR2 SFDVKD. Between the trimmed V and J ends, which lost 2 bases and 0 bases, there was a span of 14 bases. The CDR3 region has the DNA TGTGCCACCAGTGATTACGAGGGCGGCAGAAGCACAGATACGCAGTATTTT. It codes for CATSDYEGGRSTDTQYF.

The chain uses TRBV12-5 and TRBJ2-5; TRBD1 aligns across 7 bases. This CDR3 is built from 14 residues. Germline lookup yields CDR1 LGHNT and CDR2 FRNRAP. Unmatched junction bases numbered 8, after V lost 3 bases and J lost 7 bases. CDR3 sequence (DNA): TGTGCTAGTGGTTTAGATAGACAGGGACCGACCCAGTACTTC. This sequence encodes CASGLDRQGPTQYF. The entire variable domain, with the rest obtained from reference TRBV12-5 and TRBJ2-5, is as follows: DARVTQTPRHKVTEMGQEVTMRCQPILGHNTVFWYRQTMMQGLELLAYFRNRAPLDDSGMPKDRFSAEMPDATLATLKIQPSEPRDSAVYFCASGLDRQGPTQYFGPGTRLLVL.

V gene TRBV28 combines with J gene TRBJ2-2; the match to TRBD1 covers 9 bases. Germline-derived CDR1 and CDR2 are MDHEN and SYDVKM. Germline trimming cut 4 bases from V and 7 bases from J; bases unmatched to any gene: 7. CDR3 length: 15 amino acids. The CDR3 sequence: CASSSTGGSGGELFF. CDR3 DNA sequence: TGTGCCAGCAGTTCCACAGGGGGCTCTGGCGGGGAGCTGTTTTTT.

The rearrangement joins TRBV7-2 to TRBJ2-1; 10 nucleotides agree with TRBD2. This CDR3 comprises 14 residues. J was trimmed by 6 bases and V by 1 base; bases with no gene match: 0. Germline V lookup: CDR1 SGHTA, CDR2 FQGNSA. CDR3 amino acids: CASSLGLAGNEQFF. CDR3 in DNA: TGTGCCAGCAGCTTAGGACTAGCGGGCAATGAGCAGTTCTTC.

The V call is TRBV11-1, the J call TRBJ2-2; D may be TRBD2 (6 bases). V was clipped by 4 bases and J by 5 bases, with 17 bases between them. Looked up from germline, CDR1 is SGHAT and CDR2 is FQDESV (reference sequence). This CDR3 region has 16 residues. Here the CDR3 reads CASSWGSGEVTGELFF. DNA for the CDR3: TGTGCCAGCAGCTGGGGATCGGGGGAGGTGACCGGGGAGCTGTTTTTT.

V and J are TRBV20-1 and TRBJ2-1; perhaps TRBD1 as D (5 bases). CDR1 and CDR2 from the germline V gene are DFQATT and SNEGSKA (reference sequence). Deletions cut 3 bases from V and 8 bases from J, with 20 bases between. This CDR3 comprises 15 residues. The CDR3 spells CSASSGLRASDEQFF. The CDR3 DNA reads TGCAGTGCTAGTTCGGGTCTCAGGGCGTCTGATGAGCAGTTCTTC.

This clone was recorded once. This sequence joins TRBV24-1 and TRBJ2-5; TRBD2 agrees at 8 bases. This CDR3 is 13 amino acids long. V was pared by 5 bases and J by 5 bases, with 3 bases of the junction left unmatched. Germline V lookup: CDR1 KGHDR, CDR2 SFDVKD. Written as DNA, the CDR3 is TGTGCCACCAGTGGGCCGGGAGGGGAGACCCAGTACTTC. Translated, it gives CATSGPGGETQYF.

The CDR3, as DNA: TGTGCCAGCAGCTTGTCGCGCGGAGACACTGAAGCTTTCTTT. Translation gives CASSLSRGDTEAFF. The chain employs TRBV5-6 and TRBJ1-1; D is uncertain. V was cut by 1 base and J by 3 bases, with 10 bases left in between. The CDR3 covers 14 residues. The germline V gene encodes CDR1 SGHDT and CDR2 YYEEEE.

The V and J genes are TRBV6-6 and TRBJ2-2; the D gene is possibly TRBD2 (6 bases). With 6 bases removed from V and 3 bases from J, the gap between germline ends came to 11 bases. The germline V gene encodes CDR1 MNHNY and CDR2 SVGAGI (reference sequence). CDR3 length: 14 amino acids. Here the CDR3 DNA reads TGTGCCAGCAGCCTCGGACTACACACCGGGGAGCTGTTTTTT. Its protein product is CASSLGLHTGELFF.

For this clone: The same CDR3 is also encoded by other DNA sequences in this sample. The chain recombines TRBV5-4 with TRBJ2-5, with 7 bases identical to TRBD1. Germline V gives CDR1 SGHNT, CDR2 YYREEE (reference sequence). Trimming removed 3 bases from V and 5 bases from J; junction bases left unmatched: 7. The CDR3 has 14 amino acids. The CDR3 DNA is TGTGCCAGCAGCTCGGGGACAGTGGGGGAGACCCAGTACTTC. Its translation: CASSSGTVGETQYF. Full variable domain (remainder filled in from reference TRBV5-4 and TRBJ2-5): ETGVTQSPTHLIKTRGQQVTLRCSSQSGHNTVSWYQQALGQGPQFIFQYYREEENGRGNFPPRFSGLQFPNYSSELNVNALELDDSALYLCASSSGTVGETQYFGPGTRLLVL.

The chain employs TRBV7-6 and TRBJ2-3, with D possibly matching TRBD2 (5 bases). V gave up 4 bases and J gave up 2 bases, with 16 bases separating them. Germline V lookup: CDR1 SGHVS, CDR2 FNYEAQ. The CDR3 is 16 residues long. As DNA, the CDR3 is TGTGCCAGCAGCTCCCTAGGAATCGGGGACACAGATACGCAGTATTTT. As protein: CASSSLGIGDTDTQYF.

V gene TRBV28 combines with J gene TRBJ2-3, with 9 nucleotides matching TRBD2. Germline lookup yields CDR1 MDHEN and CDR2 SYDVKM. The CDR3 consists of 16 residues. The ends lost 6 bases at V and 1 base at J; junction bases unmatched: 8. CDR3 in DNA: TGTGCCAGCAGAACAGGGACTAGCTTTGGCACAGATACGCAGTATTTT. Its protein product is CASRTGTSFGTDTQYF.

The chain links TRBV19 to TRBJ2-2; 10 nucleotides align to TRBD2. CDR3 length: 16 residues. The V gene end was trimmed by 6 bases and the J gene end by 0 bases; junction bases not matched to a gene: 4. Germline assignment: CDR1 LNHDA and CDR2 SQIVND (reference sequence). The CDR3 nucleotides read TGTGCCAGTAGAACACTAGCGGGAACGAACACCGGGGAGCTGTTTTTT. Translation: CASRTLAGTNTGELFF. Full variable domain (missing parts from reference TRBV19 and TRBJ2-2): DGGITQSPKYLFRKEGQNVTLSCEQNLNHDAMYWYRQDPGQGLRLIYYSQIVNDFQKGDIAEGYSVSREKKESFPLTVTSAQKNPTAFYLCASRTLAGTNTGELFFGEGSRLTVL.

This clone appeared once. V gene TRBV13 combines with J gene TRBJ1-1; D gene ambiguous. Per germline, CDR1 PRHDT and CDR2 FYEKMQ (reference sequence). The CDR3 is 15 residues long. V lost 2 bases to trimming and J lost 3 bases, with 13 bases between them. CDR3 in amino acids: CASSLISLRDTEAFF. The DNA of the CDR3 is TGTGCCAGCAGCTTAATTTCGTTGCGGGACACTGAAGCTTTCTTT. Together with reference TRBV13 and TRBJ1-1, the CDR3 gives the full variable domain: AAGVIQSPRHLIKEKRETATLKCYPIPRHDTVYWYQQGPGQDPQFLISFYEKMQSDKGSIPDRFSAQQFSDYHSELNMSSLELGDSALYFCASSLISLRDTEAFFGQGTRLTVV.

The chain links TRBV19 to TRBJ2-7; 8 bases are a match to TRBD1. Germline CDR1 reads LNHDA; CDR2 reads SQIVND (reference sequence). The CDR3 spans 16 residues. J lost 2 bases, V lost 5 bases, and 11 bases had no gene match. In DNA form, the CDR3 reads TGTGCCAGTAGTGCAACCGGGACAGGAGTTCCCTACGAGCAGTACTTC. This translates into CASSATGTGVPYEQYF.

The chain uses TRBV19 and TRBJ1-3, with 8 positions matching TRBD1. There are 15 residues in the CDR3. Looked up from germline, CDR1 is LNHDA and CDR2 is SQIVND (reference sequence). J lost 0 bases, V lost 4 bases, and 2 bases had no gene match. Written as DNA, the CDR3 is TGTGCCAGTAGTAACGGACAGGGCTCTGGAAACACCATATATTTT. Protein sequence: CASSNGQGSGNTIYF.

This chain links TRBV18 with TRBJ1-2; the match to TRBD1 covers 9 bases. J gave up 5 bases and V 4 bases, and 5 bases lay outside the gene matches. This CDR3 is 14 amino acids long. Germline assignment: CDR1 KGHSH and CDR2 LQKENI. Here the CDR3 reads CASSQGQGEYGYTF. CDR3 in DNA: TGTGCCAGCTCACAGGGACAGGGTGAATATGGCTACACCTTC. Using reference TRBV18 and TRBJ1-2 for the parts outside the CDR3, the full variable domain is NAGVMQNPRHLVRRRGQEARLRCSPMKGHSHVYWYRQLPEEGLKFMVYLQKENIIDESGMPKERFSAEFPKEGPSILRIQQVVRGDSAAYFCASSQGQGEYGYTFGSGTRLTVV.